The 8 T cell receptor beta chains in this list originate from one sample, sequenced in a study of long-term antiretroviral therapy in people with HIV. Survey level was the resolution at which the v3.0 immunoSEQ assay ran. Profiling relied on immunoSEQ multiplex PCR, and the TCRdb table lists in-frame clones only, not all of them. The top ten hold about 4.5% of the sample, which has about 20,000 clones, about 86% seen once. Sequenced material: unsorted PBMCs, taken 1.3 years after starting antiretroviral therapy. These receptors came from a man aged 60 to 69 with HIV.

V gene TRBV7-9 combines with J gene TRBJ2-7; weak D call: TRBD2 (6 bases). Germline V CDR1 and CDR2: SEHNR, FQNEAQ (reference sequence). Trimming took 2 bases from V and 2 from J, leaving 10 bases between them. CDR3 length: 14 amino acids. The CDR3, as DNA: TGTGCCAGCAGCTTATATGGGACTCCCTACGAGCAGTACTTC. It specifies CASSLYGTPYEQYF.

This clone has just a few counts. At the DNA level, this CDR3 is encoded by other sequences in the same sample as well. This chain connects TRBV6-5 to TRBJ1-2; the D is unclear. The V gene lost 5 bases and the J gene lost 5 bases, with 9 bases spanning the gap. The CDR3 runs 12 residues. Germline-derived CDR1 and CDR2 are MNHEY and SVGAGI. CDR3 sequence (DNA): TGTGCCAGCAGTGGCACGGGGTATGGCTACACCTTC. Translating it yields CASSGTGYGYTF.

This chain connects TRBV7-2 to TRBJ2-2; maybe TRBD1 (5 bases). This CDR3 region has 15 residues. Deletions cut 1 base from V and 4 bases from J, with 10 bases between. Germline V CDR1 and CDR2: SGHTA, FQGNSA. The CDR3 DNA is TGTGCCAGCAGCTTAGATCTAGGGGCCACCGGGGAGCTGTTTTTT. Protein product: CASSLDLGATGELFF.

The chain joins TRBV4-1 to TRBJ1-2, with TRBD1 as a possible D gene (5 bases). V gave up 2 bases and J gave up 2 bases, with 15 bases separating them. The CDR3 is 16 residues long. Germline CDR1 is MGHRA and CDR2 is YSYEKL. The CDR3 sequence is CASSQLLGGANYGYTF. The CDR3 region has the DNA TGCGCCAGCAGCCAACTCCTAGGTGGGGCAAACTATGGCTACACCTTC.

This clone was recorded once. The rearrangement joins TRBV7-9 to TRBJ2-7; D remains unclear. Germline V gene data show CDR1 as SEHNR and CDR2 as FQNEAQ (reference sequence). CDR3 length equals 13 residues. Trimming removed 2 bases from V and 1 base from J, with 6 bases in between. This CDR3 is CASSLQASYEQYF. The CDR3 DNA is TGTGCCAGCAGCTTACAGGCTTCCTACGAGCAGTACTTC.

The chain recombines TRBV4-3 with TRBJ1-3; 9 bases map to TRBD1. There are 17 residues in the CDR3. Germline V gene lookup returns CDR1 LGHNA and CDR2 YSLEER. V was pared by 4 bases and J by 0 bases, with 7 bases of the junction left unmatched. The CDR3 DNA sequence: TGCGCCAGCAGCCGGGACAGGGCACTATTCTCTGGAAACACCATATATTTT. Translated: CASSRDRALFSGNTIYF.

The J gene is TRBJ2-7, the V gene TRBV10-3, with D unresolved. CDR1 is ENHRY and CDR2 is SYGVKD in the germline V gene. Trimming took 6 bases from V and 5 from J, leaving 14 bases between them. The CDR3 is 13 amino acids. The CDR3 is CAIRASASHEQYF. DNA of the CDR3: TGTGCCATCAGAGCTTCTGCGTCCCACGAGCAGTACTTC.

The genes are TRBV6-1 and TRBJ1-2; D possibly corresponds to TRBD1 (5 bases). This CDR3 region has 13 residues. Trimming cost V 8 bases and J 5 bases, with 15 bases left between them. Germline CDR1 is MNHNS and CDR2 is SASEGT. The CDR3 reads CASRRGYGYGYTF. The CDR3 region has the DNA TGTGCCAGCCGTAGGGGTTACGGGTATGGCTACACCTTC.